The clone carrying this TCR beta chain was observed a single time. In the source study's methods: How many nucleated cells were present was estimated from reference gene primer amplification. Sequencing used immunoSEQ multiplex PCR; TCRdb keeps in-frame clones, though not all of them. That table furnishes V, J and clone size, whereas the DNA furnished D and trimming. Of 250,000 to 350,000 clones listed, 85% to 90% are singletons. The sample belongs to a study of blood T cell repertoires in COVID-19. Study at large: Sites in the United States, Italy and Spain provided acute and convalescent COVID-19 samples. The cDNA or gDNA used as material had been derived from T cells, B-cell-depleted T cells, or PBMCs.

Germline-derived CDR1 and CDR2 are KGHSH and LQKENI. The CDR3 runs 13 residues. Trimming left V 3 bases short and J 7 bases short, with 13 bases between. This clonotype originated in a man aged 25 to 40 with acute or convalescent COVID-19. Sequencing used peripheral blood. This chain links TRBV18 with TRBJ2-7; tentatively, D is TRBD2 (6 bases). CDR3 coding DNA: TGTGCCAGCTCACCGCTACAGGAGGGGGAGCAGTACTTC. This translates into CASSPLQEGEQYF.